This TCR beta chain was captured in a study of T-cell memory formation after mild COVID-19 (dated by TCRdb to 2020 to 2022). With regard to the full study: Most TCR sequence clusters were specific to one of the two donors. Longitudinal TCRalpha and TCRbeta repertoire sequencing tracked T-cell clones expanding and contracting after mild COVID-19 in a couple of donors. Two young, previously healthy adult volunteers, one female and one male, were included in the cohort. General conclusions and limits of the study: Whether the second-wave clones peaking on day 37 were SARS-CoV-2 specific was not confirmed. Contracting CD4+ clones were found mainly in CM and EM memory subsets, while CD8+ clones were enriched in EMRA. Only a couple of mild cases were covered by the study, and larger cohorts that include severe cases with pre-infection samples were considered necessary. Some responding clones were found in pre-infection memory, which suggests that pre-existing cross-reactive memory T cells took part in the SARS-CoV-2 response. Clones contracting from day 15 to 85 had balanced CD4/CD8 phenotypes, while a second wave expanding from day 15 to 37 was biased towards CD4+.

Sequencing was carried out with an Illumina NovaSeq 6000. TCRalpha and TCRbeta cDNA libraries were built by 5'RACE with constant-segment primers, adding sample barcodes and unique molecular identifiers. Trizol reagent was used to extract RNA from every sample. The libraries were amplified in two PCR steps, and the second step added a second sample barcode and Illumina TruSeq adapters. Libraries were sequenced on an Illumina NovaSeq with 2 x 150 bp paired-end reads. The source study handled its data this way. The reads were demultiplexed and collapsed into UMI-guided consensus sequences using migec v1.2.7. Using mixcr v2.1.11, UMI consensuses were aligned to TRA and TRB V and J templates and then assembled into clonotypes. Expanded or contracted clonotypes were those called significant by both edgeR and NoisET, with noise models trained on biological replicates. For edgeR calls, the cutoffs were a false discovery rate-adjusted p below 0.01 and a log2 fold-change threshold of 1. As an exploratory analysis of dynamics, PCA with hierarchical clustering was applied to max-normalized trajectories of the 1000 most abundant clonotypes. The CD4 or CD8 phenotype of responding clones was assigned using the separately sequenced CD4+ and CD8+ repertoires. TCRdb passed the public sequencing reads through fastp at Q25 and MiXCR, retaining productive beta sequences. Duplicate CDR3 protein sequences are folded into a single record with the most common DNA and genes. The V and J calls were determined by TCRdb, not by the authors. For this sample there are some 150,000 distinct CDR3 sequences; over 15% appear just once. The ten largest clones take up approximately 2.4% of the sample.

On this clonotype itself: No cognate antigen has been identified for it. Base quality data are lacking; no much larger clone is found one base away.

Ficoll-Paque density gradient centrifugation was the method used to isolate PBMCs. The germline V gene (reference sequence) supplies CDR1 DFQATT and CDR2 SNEGSKA. The CDR3 runs 14 residues from the cysteine to the phenylalanine. Here the CDR3 DNA is all that survives: 42 bases in frame from base 1. Trimming accounts for 6 bases at V and 0 bases at J, while the number of junction bases matched to no gene is 6. Specimen: PBMCs or a T cell subset sorted from them (not recorded which). Recombination joined TRBV20-1 with TRBJ1-2; TRBD1 aligns with 8 central bases. The origin of this receptor is an adult woman who had mild COVID-19 (a few samples of this study predate the infection). The sample titles of this study are shuffled in the database, so cell type and time point are left out; the donor was told from shared clones. The CDR3 reads CSADRGPTNYGYTF. The DNA sequence is given as TGCAGTGCCGACAGGGGCCCCACTAACTATGGCTACACCTTC.